What follows are 17 T cell receptor beta chains derived from one specimen sequenced in a study of T cell responses to AZD1222 COVID-19 vaccine. Assay used: immunoSEQ multiplex PCR; TCRdb lists only in-frame clones, some missing. The sample shows about 85,000 clones, approximately 86% of them seen only once. The specimen was peripheral blood, collected on day 0 of AZD1222 vaccination. Receptors originate from an adult in good health.

The V and J genes are TRBV6-6 and TRBJ1-5, with 7 bases lining up with TRBD1. J lost 6 bases, V lost 4 bases, and 6 bases had no gene match. CDR1 is MNHNY, CDR2 SVGAGI, per germline (reference sequence). The CDR3 consists of 14 residues. CDR3 sequence reads: CASSLGGAGQPQHF. CDR3 bases: TGTGCCAGCAGTTTAGGGGGCGCGGGTCAGCCCCAGCATTTT.

In its sample, this clone was seen a few times. V is TRBV4-3 and J is TRBJ1-4; D unresolved. The CDR3 extends over 12 amino acids. The V gene lost 1 base and the J gene lost 8 bases, with 5 bases spanning the gap. CDR1 and CDR2 (germline): LGHNA, YSLEER. CDR3 nucleotides: TGCGCCAGCAGCCAAGGACCCGAAAAACTGTTTTTT. It encodes CASSQGPEKLFF.

CDR3 amino acids: CASSSGRDTGELFF. Here the CDR3 DNA reads TGTGCCAGTAGTAGCGGGAGGGACACCGGGGAGCTGTTTTTT. This chain links TRBV19 with TRBJ2-2; TRBD2 agrees at 9 bases. Germline CDR1 LNHDA, CDR2 SQIVND (reference sequence). This CDR3 has 14 residues. V gave up 4 bases and J gave up 3 bases; unmatched junction bases: 0.

This sequence joins TRBV5-4 and TRBJ1-2; D might be TRBD1 (5 bases). CDR3 length: 15 residues. The ends were cut back, 1 base at V and 0 bases at J, with 10 bases in the middle. CDR1 and CDR2 from the germline V gene are SGHNT and YYREEE (reference sequence). CDR3 DNA sequence: TGTGCCAGCAGCTTGCCGGGGGGAGCTAACTATGGCTACACCTTC. It translates to CASSLPGGANYGYTF.

This chain uses TRBV27 with TRBJ2-7, with D possibly TRBD1 on 5 matching bases. The CDR3 runs 14 residues. V was pared by 2 bases and J by 3 bases, with 11 bases between. CDR1 is MNHEY, CDR2 SMNVEV, per germline (reference sequence). The CDR3 sequence is CASSLVQDLYEQYF. CDR3 DNA: TGTGCCAGCAGTTTAGTACAGGACCTCTACGAGCAGTACTTC.

The V call is TRBV11-2, the J call TRBJ2-7; D is perhaps TRBD1 (5 bases). The ends were cut back, 3 bases at V and 0 bases at J, with 6 bases in the middle. The V gene's germline CDR1 is SGHAT and CDR2 FQNNGV. The CDR3 is made up of 13 amino acids. The CDR3 spells CASSLDTSYEQYF. In nucleotides, the CDR3 is TGTGCCAGCAGCTTGGACACCTCCTACGAGCAGTACTTC.

The chain has TRBV7-8 and TRBJ2-7; D gene unclear. The germline V gene has CDR1 SGHVS and CDR2 FQNEAQ. The CDR3 is 10 residues long. Trimming left V 5 bases short and J 3 bases short, with 2 bases between. The CDR3 protein is CASSNYEQYF. The CDR3 DNA reads as TGTGCCAGCAGCAACTACGAGCAGTACTTC.

The rearrangement joins TRBV18 to TRBJ2-7, with D uncertain. From germline, CDR1 is KGHSH and CDR2 LQKENI. This CDR3 has 15 residues. Trimming removed 3 bases at V and 3 bases at J, with 15 bases between. The CDR3 here is CASSPAPASSYEQYF. The CDR3, as DNA: TGTGCCAGCTCACCCGCGCCCGCCTCTAGCTACGAGCAGTACTTC.

The chain links TRBV9 to TRBJ2-1; 9 bases match TRBD2. Per germline, CDR1 SGDLS and CDR2 YYNGEE. Germline trimming cut 3 bases from V and 9 bases from J; bases unmatched to any gene: 16. The CDR3 has 17 amino acids. CDR3 loop: CASSAGVAGVGFREQFF. For the CDR3, the DNA is TGTGCCAGCAGCGCAGGGGTAGCGGGAGTCGGATTTCGTGAGCAGTTCTTC.

This chain links TRBV2 with TRBJ1-2, with D perhaps TRBD1 (6 bases). Between the trimmed V and J ends, which lost 3 bases and 2 bases, there was a span of 10 bases. The CDR3 length is 14 residues. Germline CDR1 and CDR2: SNHLY and FYNNEI. CDR3 region: CASSDQGRNYGYTF. CDR3 DNA: TGTGCCAGCAGTGACCAGGGGAGGAACTATGGCTACACCTTC.

V gene TRBV19 combines with J gene TRBJ2-1; D is unresolved. The germline CDR1 and CDR2 sequences are LNHDA and SQIVND (reference sequence). The CDR3 totals 13 residues. Trimming took 10 bases from V and 10 from J, leaving 20 bases between them. CDR3 DNA sequence: TGTGCCACCGCACCCCAGCTTTCAACCGAGCAGTTCTTC. Its protein is CATAPQLSTEQFF.

The gene calls are TRBV11-2 and TRBJ1-3; D call uncertain. Germline V gene data show CDR1 as SGHAT and CDR2 as FQNNGV. The CDR3 length is 16 residues. V was clipped by 2 bases and J by 0 bases, with 11 bases between them. CDR3 region: CASSLNPGSSGNTIYF. DNA for the CDR3: TGTGCCAGCAGCTTAAACCCGGGCTCCTCTGGAAACACCATATATTTT.

This chain connects TRBV12-3 or TRBV12-4 to TRBJ1-1; a weak D match, TRBD1 (5 bases). Trimming stripped 1 base from V and 12 bases from J, with 15 bases between. This CDR3 is built from 13 residues. The CDR3 DNA follows: TGTGCCAGCAGTTTAGGGGGGGGAGTGAATCCTTTCTTT. Amino acid sequence: CASSLGGGVNPFF.

The chain links TRBV6-6 to TRBJ1-3; D not certain. CDR1 is MNHNY, CDR2 SVGAGI, per germline (reference sequence). The CDR3 runs 13 residues. Deletions cut 4 bases from V and 7 bases from J, with 11 bases between. The CDR3 sequence is CASSFTDGNTIYF. For the CDR3, the DNA is TGTGCCAGCAGTTTTACCGATGGGAACACCATATATTTT.

This chain connects TRBV28 to TRBJ1-2; TRBD1 matches 8 bases. CDR3 length: 14 amino acids. The J segment lost 8 bases and the V segment lost 5 bases, leaving 10 bases of the junction unmatched. CDR1 MDHEN and CDR2 SYDVKM come from the germline V gene. In nucleotides, the CDR3 is TGTGCCAGCAGTCCGCCAGGGGGCATAGAGGGCTACACCTTC. Its protein is CASSPPGGIEGYTF.

This chain links TRBV27 with TRBJ1-6; D unresolved. V lost 6 bases and J lost 7, with 7 bases in between. Germline values: CDR1 MNHEY, CDR2 SMNVEV (reference sequence). The CDR3 has 12 amino acids. CDR3 bases: TGTGCCAGCAGCCCATGGAATTCACCCCTCCACTTT. Amino acid sequence: CASSPWNSPLHF.

This clone was counted a few times. The chain employs TRBV30 and TRBJ1-6; a weak D match, TRBD1 (5 bases). V was shortened by 2 bases and J by 10 bases, with 15 bases between the two germline ends. Germline CDR1 and CDR2: GTSNPN and SVGIG (reference sequence). The CDR3 is made up of 14 amino acids. The CDR3 region is CAWSFGRGKSPLHF. CDR3 bases: TGTGCCTGGAGTTTCGGAAGGGGAAAATCACCCCTCCACTTT.